These T cell receptor beta chains were read from a single sample in a study of T-cell memory formation after mild COVID-19. TCRdb independently ran MiXCR on the 5' RACE reads; one entry per CDR3 protein. The sample contains just under 550,000 distinct CDR3 sequences, roughly 22% of which appear only once. The sample comprised PBMCs or a T cell subset sorted from them (not recorded which). The receptor set was obtained from an adult woman who had mild COVID-19 (a few samples of this study predate the infection). Cell type and time point are not known. The CDR3 runs from the conserved cysteine through the conserved F or W. The D gene is left open where the match is weak. The listing skips clone size in some rows; elsewhere it reads once, few, many or a size class.

>TRBJ1-1|TRBV5-1|NA|NA
TGCGCCAGCAGCCGCCTCTCCTACTCGACGGAAGAAGCTTTCTTT
CASSRLSYSTEEAFF
>TRBJ2-1|TRBV14|NA|TRBD2
TGTGCCAGCGGTAGGGCGGGAGGCGATGAGCAGTTCTTC
CASGRAGGDEQFF
>TRBJ1-1|TRBV18|few|NA
TGTGCCAGCTCACGGACCGGGGGTTTGGCTGAAGCTTTCTTT
CASSRTGGLAEAFF
>TRBJ1-4|TRBV9|NA|NA
TGTGCCAGCAGCCCCGGCGGTGCAACTAATGAAAAACTGTTTTTT
CASSPGGATNEKLFF
>TRBJ2-2|TRBV6-2/TRBV6-3|few|TRBD1
TGTGCCAGCATCCCTCAGGGACAGCTAACGAACACCGGGGAGCTGTTTTTT
CASIPQGQLTNTGELFF
>TRBJ2-7|TRBV10-3|NA|TRBD1
TGTGCCATCAGCGGACAGGGGGCCTACGAGCAGTACTTC
CAISGQGAYEQYF
>TRBJ2-6|TRBV23-1|few|NA
TGCCGTCCGGCTACCGTCCTGACTTTC
CRPATVLTF
>TRBJ2-4|TRBV12-3/TRBV12-4|NA|NA
TGTGCCAGCAGTTTAAACTACGCCAAAAACATTCAGTACTTC
CASSLNYAKNIQYF
>TRBJ1-2|TRBV18|few|TRBD1
TGTGCCAGCCTACCCGATACCGGGACAGGGGCTTCCTATGGCTACACCTTC
CASLPDTGTGASYGYTF
>TRBJ2-3|TRBV5-6|few|TRBD2
TGTGCCAGCACCCGACTAGCGGGAGTTGCAGATACGCAGTATTTT
CASTRLAGVADTQYF
>TRBJ2-3|TRBV7-6|few|TRBD2
TGTGCCAGCAGACCGACTAGCGCTATCACAGATACGCAGTATTTT
CASRPTSAITDTQYF
>TRBJ1-4|TRBV19|few|NA
TGTGCCAGTAGCTCCGGGCCCTGGGATGAAAAACTGTTTTTT
CASSSGPWDEKLFF
>TRBJ2-5|TRBV20-1|NA|TRBD2
TGCAGTGCTCCTACTCTAAAAGCGGGGGCTTACGAGACCCAGTACTTC
CSAPTLKAGAYETQYF
>TRBJ1-5|TRBV7-2|NA|NA
TGTGCCAGCAGCCCCACCACAATGTATCCCCAGCATTTT
CASSPTTMYPQHF
>TRBJ2-1|TRBV4-2|NA|TRBD2
TGTGCCAGCAGCCAACCTACTAGCGGGACGTACAATGAGCAGTTCTTC
CASSQPTSGTYNEQFF
>TRBJ1-1|TRBV5-1|NA|NA
TGCGCCAGCAGCTTGGGCAGGGCAGAGGACACTGAAGCTTTCTTT
CASSLGRAEDTEAFF
>TRBJ2-3|TRBV9|few|TRBD2
TGTGCCAGCAGCGAGACTAGCGGGAGCCCAGATACGCAGTATTTT
CASSETSGSPDTQYF
>TRBJ2-7|TRBV9|few|NA
TGTGCCAGCAGCCCCCTGTCGGGAAGCTCTGGGGAGCAGTACTTC
CASSPLSGSSGEQYF
>TRBJ2-5|TRBV19|NA|NA
TGTGCCAGTAGGGGGGCGAAACAAGAGACCCAGTACTTC
CASRGAKQETQYF
>TRBJ2-1|TRBV15|NA|NA
TGTGCCACCAGCAGAGAAGGGGGTCTCAGGGGCAATGAGCAGTTCTTC
CATSREGGLRGNEQFF
>TRBJ2-1|TRBV19|NA|TRBD1
TGTGCCAGTAGTAGTCAGGAGACAGGGGCTCGAGGTGAGCAGTTCTTC
CASSSQETGARGEQFF
>TRBJ2-1|TRBV7-2|NA|NA
TGTGCCAGCAGCTCCTGGGCCAGCAATGAGCAGTTCTTC
CASSSWASNEQFF
>TRBJ2-7|TRBV29-1|few|TRBD1
TGCAGCGCCGAAGGCAGGGGGCCTTTCTCCGAGCAGTACTTC
CSAEGRGPFSEQYF
>TRBJ1-1|TRBV9|few|NA
TGTGCCAGCAGCGGACGGGGGGGGCTAGAAGCTTTCTTT
CASSGRGGLEAFF
>TRBJ2-3|TRBV9|NA|NA
TGTGCCAGCAGCGTAGTGGACGTCGCCCACACAGATACGCAGTATTTT
CASSVVDVAHTDTQYF
>TRBJ2-7|TRBV4-1|NA|TRBD1
TGCGCCAGCAGCCAGAGACAGGGGGCTAACGAGCAGTACTTC
CASSQRQGANEQYF
>TRBJ2-1|TRBV5-1|few|NA
TGCGCCAGCAGCTTGGCAAGTTCCTACAATGAGCAGTTCTTC
CASSLASSYNEQFF
>TRBJ2-7|TRBV24-1|few|TRBD2
TGTGCCACCAGTGATTCTAGCGGGAGGCTATACGAGCAGTACTTC
CATSDSSGRLYEQYF
>TRBJ2-1|TRBV5-1|few|TRBD2
TGCGCCAGCAGCTCCGGACTAGCCGAAAGCTCCTACAATGAGCAGTTCTTC
CASSSGLAESSYNEQFF
>TRBJ2-5|TRBV5-4|NA|TRBD2
TGTGCCAGCAGCTCGACTAGCGGGACGTACCAAGAGACCCAGTACTTC
CASSSTSGTYQETQYF
>TRBJ1-1|TRBV4-1|NA|NA
TGCGCCAGCAGCCTTGGGTCGGGCGGGGTTGAAGCTTTCTTT
CASSLGSGGVEAFF
>TRBJ2-3|TRBV19|NA|TRBD1
TGTGCCAGTACGATGACCGGGACAGGGGGCGCCTGGTCTAGAGGCGATACGCAGTATTTT
CASTMTGTGGAWSRGDTQYF
>TRBJ2-1|TRBV9|few|NA
TGTGCCAGCAGCGAACGAGCACGAGGGGGATACAATGAGCAGTTCTTC
CASSERARGGYNEQFF
>TRBJ2-3|TRBV12-3/TRBV12-4|many|NA
TGTGCCAGCAACCTAGGGGGTCGCACAGATACGCAGTATTTT
CASNLGGRTDTQYF
>TRBJ1-4|TRBV20-1|NA|TRBD1
TGCAGTGCTAGAGTTGGGACAGGGTTTTTGAATGAAAAACTGTTTTTT
CSARVGTGFLNEKLFF
>TRBJ2-3|TRBV9|NA|TRBD2
TGTGCCAGCAGCCCTAGGACTAGCGCGAATACGCAGTATTTT
CASSPRTSANTQYF
>TRBJ2-7|TRBV5-1|NA|NA
TGCGCCAGCAGTTACCTCCGGGTGGGGCCAGGGCTTACCTACGAGCAGTACTTC
CASSYLRVGPGLTYEQYF
>TRBJ2-1|TRBV29-1|NA|TRBD1
TGCAGCGGTACAGGGGGCCGAAGGAGCTCCTACAATGAGCAGTTCTTC
CSGTGGRRSSYNEQFF
>TRBJ2-7|TRBV5-5|NA|NA
TGTGCCAGCAGCCAGCGGACAGCCTTCTACGAGCAGTACTTC
CASSQRTAFYEQYF
>TRBJ2-1|TRBV12-3/TRBV12-4|NA|TRBD2
TGTGCCAGCAGTGCTCAACTAGCGGGGGGCAATGAGCAGTTCTTC
CASSAQLAGGNEQFF
>TRBJ1-2|TRBV5-6|NA|NA
TGTGCCAGCAGCCAGGGGAGTAGGGGAGGCTACACCTTC
CASSQGSRGGYTF